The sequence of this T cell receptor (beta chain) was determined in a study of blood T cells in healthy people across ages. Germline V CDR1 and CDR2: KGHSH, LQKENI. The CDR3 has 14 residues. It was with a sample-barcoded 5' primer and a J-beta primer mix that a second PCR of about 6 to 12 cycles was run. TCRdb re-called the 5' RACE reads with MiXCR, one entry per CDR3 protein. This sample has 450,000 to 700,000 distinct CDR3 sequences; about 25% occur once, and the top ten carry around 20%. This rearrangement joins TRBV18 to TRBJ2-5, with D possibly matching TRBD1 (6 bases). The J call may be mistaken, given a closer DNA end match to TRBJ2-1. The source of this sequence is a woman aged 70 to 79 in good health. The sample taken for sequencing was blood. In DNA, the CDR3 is TGTGCCAGCTCACGAGGGGGTAGCAGGAATGAGCAGTTCTTC. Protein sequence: CASSRGGSRNEQFF.